The rows below give T cell receptor beta chains drawn from one sample of a study of graft-versus-host responses after intestinal transplantation. No antigen is known for these receptors. Assay: immunoSEQ multiplex PCR; the TCRdb copy retains only in-frame clones and omits some. The sample holds approximately 130,000 clones, approximately 90% seen once. This specimen was unstimulated CD4+ T cells sorted from spleen or lymph node cells, taken before intestinal transplant. The origin of the receptors is a human donor who received an intestinal transplant. CDR3s include the opening cysteine and the closing phenylalanine or tryptophan. D genes are given only for firm matches. The size field is filled for only some rows; it gives once, few, many or a size class.

clone_size | d_call | j_call | v_call | cdr3_aa | cdr3_nt
NA | TRBD1 | TRBJ1-1 | TRBV28 | CASSERQGARPEAFF | TGTGCCAGCAGTGAAAGACAGGGGGCGCGTCCTGAAGCTTTCTTT
NA | TRBD2 | TRBJ2-1 | TRBV5-1 | CASSLVPSGDLSYNEQFF | TGCGCCAGCAGCTTGGTCCCTAGCGGGGATCTTTCCTACAATGAGCAGTTCTTC
NA | TRBD1 | TRBJ2-3 | TRBV7-8 | CASSPGTVGTDTQYF | TGTGCCAGCAGCCCCGGGACAGTAGGCACAGATACGCAGTATTTT
NA | NA | TRBJ1-2 | TRBV4-3 | CASSQRGSYTF | TGCGCCAGCAGCCAACGGGGGAGCTACACCTTC
NA | NA | TRBJ1-2 | TRBV10-2 | CASMAPSGYGYTF | TGCGCCAGCATGGCCCCGAGCGGCTATGGCTACACCTTC
NA | NA | TRBJ1-1 | TRBV5-4 | CASSLRRRDTEAFF | TGTGCCAGTTCTCTGCGGCGCCGGGACACTGAAGCTTTCTTT
NA | NA | TRBJ1-4 | TRBV2 | CASSEGALASEKLFF | TGTGCCAGCAGTGAAGGCGCCCTTGCCTCCGAGAAACTGTTTTTT
NA | NA | TRBJ2-5 | TRBV18 | CASSPAVQETQYF | TGTGCCAGCTCACCGGCGGTCCAAGAGACCCAGTACTTC
NA | NA | TRBJ1-1 | TRBV18 | CASSPLGANTEAFF | TGTGCCAGCTCGCCCTTGGGGGCAAACACTGAAGCTTTCTTT
NA | NA | TRBJ1-4 | TRBV6-1 | CASSRTYQEKLFF | TGTGCCAGCAGCCGGACATACCAGGAAAAACTGTTTTTT
NA | NA | TRBJ1-2 | TRBV4-1 | CASSQDLGARNYGYTF | TGCGCCAGCAGCCAAGATCTTGGAGCGAGGAACTATGGCTACACCTTC
NA | NA | TRBJ1-5 | TRBV2 | CASKLQESSNQPQHF | TGTGCCAGCAAATTACAGGAATCTAGCAATCAGCCCCAGCATTTT
NA | NA | TRBJ2-1 | TRBV7-9 | CASSLDALARSSEQFF | TGTGCCAGCAGCTTAGATGCATTAGCTCGATCTAGTGAGCAGTTCTTC
NA | NA | TRBJ1-1 | TRBV6-5 | CASSARGGTEAFF | TGTGCCAGCAGCGCGAGGGGGGGGACTGAAGCTTTCTTT
once | NA | TRBJ2-7 | TRBV11-3 | CASRPIGSYEQYF | TGTGCCAGCAGACCCATCGGCTCCTACGAGCAGTACTTC
NA | NA | TRBJ2-1 | TRBV5-1 | CASSLGRDNNEQFF | TGCGCCAGCAGCTTGGGCAGGGACAACAATGAGCAGTTCTTC
NA | NA | TRBJ1-6 | TRBV25-1 | CASSELTRSSYNSPLHF | TGTGCCAGCAGTGAATTAACCAGGAGCTCCTATAATTCACCCCTCCACTTT
NA | NA | TRBJ2-6 | TRBV9 | CASSVDGAGANVLTF | TGTGCCAGCAGCGTAGACGGGGCCGGGGCCAACGTCCTGACTTTC
few | NA | TRBJ1-6 | TRBV5-1 | CASSQATLNSPLHF | TGCGCCAGCAGTCAGGCAACTCTAAATTCACCCCTCCACTTT
NA | NA | TRBJ1-1 | TRBV13 | CASSIPPGNEAFF | TGTGCCAGCAGCATCCCTCCAGGGAATGAAGCTTTCTTT
NA | NA | TRBJ1-3 | TRBV30 | CAWSKSGNTIYF | TGTGCCTGGAGTAAAAGTGGAAACACCATATATTTT
NA | NA | TRBJ1-1 | TRBV9 | CASSVVSRADTEAFF | TGTGCCAGCAGCGTAGTCTCCAGGGCGGACACTGAAGCTTTCTTT
few | NA | TRBJ2-3 | TRBV6-6 | CASRPYSFSSTDTQYF | TGTGCCAGCAGGCCATACAGCTTCTCTAGCACAGATACGCAGTATTTT
NA | TRBD2 | TRBJ2-3 | TRBV6-5 | CASSPRLAGDTQYF | TGTGCCAGCAGTCCGCGACTAGCAGGAGATACGCAGTATTTT
NA | TRBD1 | TRBJ2-3 | TRBV12-5 | CASGHIQGAADTQYF | TGTGCTAGTGGCCATATTCAGGGGGCCGCAGATACGCAGTATTTT